This T cell receptor (beta chain) is drawn from a study of blood T cell repertoires in COVID-19. Study-level information: Sample material is recorded as cDNA or gDNA derived from T cells, B-cell-depleted T cells, or PBMCs.

This clone turned up a few times. Germline V gives CDR1 SGHRS, CDR2 YFSETQ. V dropped 7 bases and J dropped 5 bases, with 13 bases sitting between them. The CDR3 consists of 13 residues. Authors' data handling: Reference gene primers were amplified, and this amplification served to estimate nucleated cell counts. Profiling relied on immunoSEQ multiplex PCR, and the TCRdb table lists in-frame clones only, not all of them. That table is the source of V, J and clone size, and D and trimming were worked out from the DNA. The sample includes hundreds of thousands of clones, around 87% of them seen just once.

The gene calls are TRBV5-1 and TRBJ1-5; TRBD1 might be the D (5 bases). The sequence came from a woman aged 40 to 55 with COVID-19, enrolled during active disease. Specimen: peripheral blood. The CDR3 sequence: CASGTGPDQPQHF. The DNA for the CDR3 is TGCGCCAGCGGCACAGGCCCCGATCAGCCCCAGCATTTT.